Below are 29 T cell receptor beta chains sequenced from a single sample in a study of blood T cell repertoires in COVID-19. Some clones are missing from TCRdb's copy, which holds only in-frame ones; the method was immunoSEQ multiplex PCR. The sample includes roughly 270,000 clones, approximately 86% of them seen just once. The sample taken for sequencing was peripheral blood. Receptor source: a man aged 18 to 29 with active or convalescent COVID-19.

The chain links TRBV10-1 to TRBJ1-1; TRBD1 matches at 9 bases. V dropped 6 bases and J dropped 4; count of bases not matched to a gene: 9. CDR3 length: 15 residues. Germline V gives CDR1 WNHNN, CDR2 SYGVQD (reference sequence). The CDR3 DNA follows: TGCGCCAGCAGGGAGGGACAGGGCCCGGGCACTGAAGCTTTCTTT. Encoded protein: CASREGQGPGTEAFF.

V usage is TRBV5-4 and J usage is TRBJ2-7, with TRBD1 matching 8 bases. This CDR3 region has 15 residues. V lost 2 bases and J lost 0; bases outside the gene matches: 4. Germline V lookup: CDR1 SGHNT, CDR2 YYREEE (reference sequence). In DNA, the CDR3 is TGTGCCAGCAGCTTCGGGACAGGCCTCTCCTACGAGCAGTACTTC. It translates to CASSFGTGLSYEQYF.

The rearrangement uses TRBV19 and TRBJ1-1; D may be TRBD1 (6 bases). The CDR3 length is 13 residues. The germline gives CDR1 LNHDA, CDR2 SQIVND (reference sequence). V was cut by 6 bases and J by 7 bases, with 15 bases left in between. The CDR3 bases are TGTGCCAGTAGGGAACAGGGTTCCGGTGAAGCTTTCTTT. Translation gives CASREQGSGEAFF.

The chain is built from TRBV7-9 and TRBJ1-2; TRBD1 might be the D (6 bases). Per germline, CDR1 SEHNR and CDR2 FQNEAQ (reference sequence). Trimming stripped 8 bases from V and 11 bases from J, with 15 bases between. This CDR3 region has 11 residues. The CDR3 DNA is TGTGCCAGCGGGGCAGGGGTACAGTACACCTTC. Protein: CASGAGVQYTF.

The chain employs TRBV2 and TRBJ1-5; D gene ambiguous. This CDR3 comprises 12 residues. Trimming removed 6 bases from V and 6 bases from J, with 9 bases in between. Germline V CDR1 and CDR2: SNHLY, FYNNEI. The CDR3 is CASRLTSQPQHF. CDR3 in DNA: TGTGCCAGCAGACTAACCAGTCAGCCCCAGCATTTT.

The chain uses TRBV3-1 (or the pseudogene TRBV3-2) and TRBJ1-1, with D uncertain. Trimming left V 3 bases short and J 0 bases short, with 5 bases between. CDR1 is LGHDT, CDR2 YNNKEL, per germline (reference sequence). The CDR3 extends over 13 amino acids. The CDR3 sequence: CASSHRVNTEAFF. The CDR3 coding sequence is TGTGCCAGCAGCCATAGAGTGAACACTGAAGCTTTCTTT.

The chain links TRBV12-3 or TRBV12-4 to TRBJ1-1; maybe TRBD1 (6 bases). There are 13 residues in the CDR3. V lost 3 bases and J 4 bases, leaving 9 bases between the germline ends. CDR3 DNA: TGTGCCAGCAGTTTCCTAGGGGGCACTGAAGCTTTCTTT. Translated, it gives CASSFLGGTEAFF.

A single count supports this clone. The V and J genes are TRBV27 and TRBJ1-2; D gene ambiguous. From germline, CDR1 is MNHEY and CDR2 SMNVEV (reference sequence). Trimming took off 2 bases at V and 8 bases at J, with 12 bases between the two ends. The CDR3 covers 13 residues. The CDR3 DNA reads TGTGCCAGCAGTTTAGGTTCCGGGATCGGCTACACCTTC. Its translation is CASSLGSGIGYTF.

The rearrangement links TRBV2 to TRBJ1-2; 8 positions agree with TRBD1. In germline, CDR1 is SNHLY, CDR2 FYNNEI. The CDR3 loop spans 12 amino acids. J was trimmed by 6 bases and V by 11 bases; bases with no gene match: 8. CDR3 bases: TGTGCCTCACGGACAGGGCCTGATGGCTACACCTTC. Translating gives CASRTGPDGYTF. Full variable domain (outside the CDR3, taken from reference TRBV2 and TRBJ1-2): EPEVTQTPSHQVTQMGQEVILRCVPISNHLYFYWYRQILGQKVEFLVSFYNNEISEKSEIFDDQFSVERPDGSNFTLKIRSTKLEDSAMYFCASRTGPDGYTFGSGTRLTVV.

The rearrangement joins TRBV2 to TRBJ1-1; D might be TRBD1 (6 bases). V lost 3 bases and J lost 1, with 9 bases in between. CDR1 and CDR2 from the germline V gene are SNHLY and FYNNEI. CDR3 length: 14 residues. CDR3 protein: CASSDDRRNTEAFF. The DNA for the CDR3 is TGTGCCAGCAGTGACGACAGGAGGAACACTGAAGCTTTCTTT.

The sample holds one count of this clone. V usage is TRBV5-1 and J usage is TRBJ1-1; 7 bases agree with TRBD1. Germline trimming cut 0 bases from V and 2 bases from J; bases unmatched to any gene: 4. CDR3 length equals 15 residues. Germline-derived CDR1 and CDR2 are SGHRS and YFSETQ. Written as DNA, the CDR3 is TGCGCCAGCAGCTTGGCGACAGGGTTAAACACTGAAGCTTTCTTT. This sequence encodes CASSLATGLNTEAFF.

The rearrangement uses TRBV2 and TRBJ2-1; 7 bases map to TRBD1. The V segment lost 8 bases and the J segment 11 bases; nucleotides outside the gene matches: 12. Germline CDR1 is SNHLY and CDR2 is FYNNEI. The CDR3 is 13 residues long. The CDR3 DNA is TGTGCCAGCGACAGGGCCTCCATTAATAAGCAGTTCTTC. It codes for CASDRASINKQFF.

The V and J genes are TRBV10-1 and TRBJ1-1; D unclear. CDR3 size: 14 residues. V lost 0 bases and J lost 1, with 6 bases in between. Germline V gene data show CDR1 as WNHNN and CDR2 as SYGVQD (reference sequence). The CDR3 coding sequence is TGCGCCAGCAGTGAGTCTGGGCAGAACACTGAAGCTTTCTTT. It specifies CASSESGQNTEAFF.

The V call is TRBV21-1, the J call TRBJ2-7; the table names TRBD1, a call not compared with the DNA. TRBV21-1 is a pseudogene locus. CDR3 length equals 14 residues. The CDR3 region is CANSPRDRDYEQYF. Written as DNA, the CDR3 is TGTGCCAACAGTCCCCGGGACAGGGACTACGAGCAGTACTTC.

V is TRBV29-1 and J is TRBJ2-3; 11 bases match TRBD1. The germline CDR1 and CDR2 sequences are SQVTM and ANQGSEA. V trimming: 3 bases; J trimming: 0 bases; junction bases outside the gene matches: 5. The CDR3 covers 16 residues. The CDR3 nucleotides read TGCAGCGTTGAGGGACAGGGGGGTTCTAGCACAGATACGCAGTATTTT. Translated, it gives CSVEGQGGSSTDTQYF.

This chain uses TRBV10-2 with TRBJ2-7; D possibly corresponds to TRBD2 (5 bases). Germline V gives CDR1 WSHSY, CDR2 SAAADI. V lost 6 bases, J lost 2 bases, and 8 bases lay in between. The length of the CDR3 is 12 residues. The CDR3 DNA sequence: TGCGCCAGCAGAGCGGAAACCTACGAGCAGTACTTC. The encoded protein is CASRAETYEQYF.

The chain links TRBV5-3 to TRBJ1-1; the D gene is possibly TRBD1 (5 bases). TRBV5-3 is an ORF for which the function is uncertain. V lost 8 bases and J lost 4, with 6 bases in between. This CDR3 has 10 amino acids. The CDR3 DNA follows: TGTGCCAGTGGGGCCACTGAAGCTTTCTTT. Protein sequence: CASGATEAFF.

The chain links TRBV12-3 or TRBV12-4 to TRBJ1-2, with a weak D call TRBD1 (5 bases). This CDR3 contains 11 residues. V was pared by 3 bases and J by 14 bases, with 13 bases between. CDR3 sequence: CASSFPRGHTF. The CDR3 bases are TGTGCCAGCAGTTTCCCGCGGGGCCATACCTTC.

This clone came up once. V usage is TRBV6-5 and J usage is TRBJ2-1; 8 nucleotides line up with TRBD1. Per germline, CDR1 MNHEY and CDR2 SVGAGI. J lost 5 bases, V lost 5 bases, and 8 bases had no gene match. The CDR3 covers 15 residues. In DNA, the CDR3 is TGTGCCAGCAGTAAACAGGGGGTTGGGAACAATGAGCAGTTCTTC. It specifies CASSKQGVGNNEQFF.

The chain uses TRBV18 and TRBJ1-6, with 8 bases lining up with TRBD1. Germline V gene lookup returns CDR1 KGHSH and CDR2 LQKENI. The junction had 7 bases not matched to a gene; V was cut back by 3 bases and J by 9 bases. The CDR3 spans 15 residues. CDR3 in DNA: TGTGCCAGCTCACCGAAGGACAGGGAGTTTTCACCCCTCCACTTT. Its protein is CASSPKDREFSPLHF.

The chain recombines TRBV11-2 with TRBJ2-5; 7 bases are shared with TRBD2. The CDR3 consists of 14 residues. Germline V gene lookup returns CDR1 SGHAT and CDR2 FQNNGV. J gave up 4 bases and V 3 bases, and 5 bases lay outside the gene matches. The CDR3 coding sequence is TGTGCCAGCAGCTTGGCGGCTAGCGGAGAGACCCAGTACTTC. This sequence encodes CASSLAASGETQYF.

The chain's CDR3 is CASSQTGTGAGELFF. The CDR3, as DNA: TGTGCCAGCAGCCAGACAGGGACAGGTGCCGGGGAGCTGTTTTTT. The chain carries TRBV14 and TRBJ2-2, with 8 bases matching TRBD1. This CDR3 spans 15 amino acids. V dropped 3 bases and J dropped 6; count of bases not matched to a gene: 6. Germline V gene lookup returns CDR1 SGHDN and CDR2 FVKESK.

V and J are TRBV7-9 and TRBJ1-2, with D possibly TRBD1 on 6 matching bases. CDR1 and CDR2 from the germline V gene are SEHNR and FQNEAQ (reference sequence). The CDR3 extends over 13 amino acids. Trimming left V 6 bases short and J 1 base short, with 9 bases between. CDR3 loop: CASRAGDNYGYTF. For the CDR3, the DNA is TGTGCCAGCAGGGCAGGGGATAACTATGGCTACACCTTC. The complete variable domain, with remaining parts taken from reference TRBV7-9 and TRBJ1-2, reads DTGVSQNPRHKITKRGQNVTFRCDPISEHNRLYWYRQTLGQGPEFLTYFQNEAQLEKSRLLSDRFSAERPKGSFSTLEIQRTEQGDSAMYLCASRAGDNYGYTFGSGTRLTVV.

The CDR3 loop reads CASSLDWTGRGTDTQYF. In nucleotides, the CDR3 is TGTGCCAGCAGCTTAGATTGGACAGGACGGGGCACAGATACGCAGTATTTT. This chain joins TRBV11-2 and TRBJ2-3; 7 bases match TRBD1. Trimming cost V 0 bases and J 1 base; bases outside gene matches: 7. CDR1 and CDR2 from the germline V gene are SGHAT and FQNNGV. This CDR3 is 17 amino acids long.

The gene calls are TRBV12-5 and TRBJ1-1; no firm D call. There are 13 residues in the CDR3. V lost 7 bases and J 0 bases, leaving 9 bases between the germline ends. Germline CDR1 is LGHNT and CDR2 is FRNRAP. CDR3: CASVKTVNTEAFF. CDR3 nucleotides: TGTGCTAGTGTTAAAACGGTGAACACTGAAGCTTTCTTT.

This chain links TRBV6-1 with TRBJ2-7; no clear D gene. The CDR3 totals 17 residues. Trimming removed 1 base from V and 3 bases from J, with 19 bases in between. The germline gives CDR1 MNHNS, CDR2 SASEGT. In nucleotides, the CDR3 is TGTGCCAGCAGTGAAGATCGGTTCCCGGGTGAGTTCTACGAGCAGTACTTC. It encodes CASSEDRFPGEFYEQYF.

This clone was observed a few times. CDR3 sequence (DNA): TGCGCCAGCAGCCTAACAACAGGGGGCAATCAGCCCCAGCATTTT. It specifies CASSLTTGGNQPQHF. This chain links TRBV5-1 with TRBJ1-5, with 7 bases fitting TRBD1. The J segment lost 2 bases and the V segment lost 4 bases, leaving 6 bases of the junction unmatched. CDR3 length equals 15 residues. Germline V gene lookup returns CDR1 SGHRS and CDR2 YFSETQ.

This clone was found a few times. V gene TRBV7-2 combines with J gene TRBJ2-7; 9 positions match TRBD2. Trimming at V came to 5 bases and at J to 3 bases, leaving 8 bases not matched to a gene. Germline CDR1 is SGHTA and CDR2 is FQGNSA. CDR3 size: 15 residues. The CDR3 coding sequence is TGTGCCAGCAGCAAAGCGAGCGGGGGGTTCTACGAGCAGTACTTC. Protein product: CASSKASGGFYEQYF.

Comment on this clone: The same CDR3 can be traced to other DNA sequences in this sample. The V and J genes are TRBV19 and TRBJ1-1; D unresolved. The CDR3 is 13 residues long. Germline loops: CDR1 LNHDA, CDR2 SQIVND (reference sequence). The ends were cut back, 4 bases at V and 0 bases at J, with 6 bases in the middle. Written as DNA, the CDR3 is TGTGCCAGTAGTAGCGGGTTGAACACTGAAGCTTTCTTT. The encoded protein is CASSSGLNTEAFF.